The 8 T cell receptor beta chains below all came from one sample that was sequenced in a study of blood T cell repertoires in COVID-19. Some clones are missing from TCRdb's copy, which holds only in-frame ones; the method was immunoSEQ multiplex PCR. The sample shows 250,000 or so clones, about 90% of them seen only once. The sample comprised peripheral blood. All receptors derive from a man in his sixties with acute or convalescent COVID-19.

The chain links TRBV5-1 to TRBJ1-3; D is unresolved. Germline CDR1 and CDR2: SGHRS and YFSETQ. V dropped 1 base and J dropped 2 bases, with 4 bases sitting between them. This CDR3 region has 13 residues. In DNA, the CDR3 is TGCGCCAGCAGCTTGTCTACTGGAAACACCATATATTTT. Amino acids: CASSLSTGNTIYF.

This clone has a handful of counts. This rearrangement joins TRBV6-4 to TRBJ1-1; unclear D gene. The CDR3 sequence is 14 residues long. The germline V gene has CDR1 MRHNA and CDR2 SNTAGT. Trimming pared 7 bases from V and 1 base from J, leaving 13 bases between. As DNA, the CDR3 is TGTGCCAGCAAAGGTGTGGCAGGGAACACTGAAGCTTTCTTT. Protein product: CASKGVAGNTEAFF.

V and J are TRBV4-3 and TRBJ1-4; no clear D. Germline assignment: CDR1 LGHNA and CDR2 YSLEER. This CDR3 region has 16 residues. V was clipped by 0 bases and J by 1 base, with 9 bases between them. Written as DNA, the CDR3 is TGCGCCAGCAGCCAAGATTCAACGGTAACTAATGAAAAACTGTTTTTT. It yields the protein CASSQDSTVTNEKLFF.

V and J are TRBV28 and TRBJ1-2, with D possibly matching TRBD1 (6 bases). This CDR3 is built from 15 residues. Germline assignment: CDR1 MDHEN and CDR2 SYDVKM. The V end was cut by 5 bases, the J end by 8 bases, with 21 bases between. Here the CDR3 reads CASSNRKGGLEGYTF. CDR3 bases: TGTGCCAGCAGTAACCGTAAGGGGGGGCTCGAAGGCTACACCTTC.

The rearrangement uses TRBV28 and TRBJ2-2; 9 bases agree with TRBD1. In germline, CDR1 is MDHEN, CDR2 SYDVKM. The CDR3 is made up of 16 amino acids. V lost 5 bases and J lost 6; bases outside the gene matches: 10. CDR3 residues: CASSRRQGERSGELFF. The CDR3 region has the DNA TGTGCCAGCAGTAGGAGACAGGGGGAAAGGTCCGGGGAGCTGTTTTTT.

The gene calls are TRBV5-1 and TRBJ1-2; D is undetermined. Germline values: CDR1 SGHRS, CDR2 YFSETQ. The germline V and J ends were trimmed by 1 base and 7 bases, with 11 bases remaining between them. The CDR3 runs to 13 residues. CDR3 in amino acids: CASSLRGEGGYTF. The DNA for the CDR3 is TGCGCCAGCAGCTTGAGAGGTGAGGGTGGCTACACCTTC.

The chain uses TRBV5-4 and TRBJ2-3; 11 positions agree with TRBD2. Trimming at V came to 0 bases and at J to 4 bases, leaving 13 bases not matched to a gene. This CDR3 spans 19 amino acids. The germline V gene has CDR1 SGHNT and CDR2 YYREEE (reference sequence). The CDR3 DNA follows: TGTGCCAGCAGCTTGGGGCTAGCGGGAGGCCCCGGTTCTCCAGATACGCAGTATTTT. It translates to CASSLGLAGGPGSPDTQYF.

Worth noting for this clone: The junction does not match germline at one end; this may be a read error. V and J are TRBV4-3 and TRBJ1-2, with TRBD1 matching over 7 bases. This CDR3 contains 15 residues. Germline V CDR1 and CDR2: LGHNA, YSLEER. The chain's CDR3 is CASSQDWDSGGFTLF. DNA of the CDR3: TGCGCCAGCAGCCAAGATTGGGACAGCGGAGGATTCACTCTCTTC.